These 10 T cell receptor beta chains were all obtained from the same sample, sequenced in a study of blood T cell repertoires in COVID-19 (TCRdb year 2020). Receptors were amplified or captured by the immunoSEQ multiplex PCR assay. TCRdb limited this immuneACCESS table to in-frame rearrangements with V and J called. A share of clones is missing; checked studies link under half to unresolved V genes, and the rest is unexplained. Present in this sample are fewer than 450,000 clones, around 88% of which were seen just once. 10% to 15% of the sample is held by the ten biggest clonotypes. The source material was peripheral blood. These receptors all come from a woman aged 50 to 60 with COVID-19, enrolled during active disease.

The V gene is TRBV19, the J gene TRBJ1-5; D is undetermined. The CDR3 is 17 residues long. Trimming took off 1 base at V and 4 bases at J, with 17 bases between the two ends. From germline, CDR1 is LNHDA and CDR2 SQIVND (reference sequence). For the CDR3, the DNA is TGTGCCAGTAGTATAGGATTCCGGGAGCGAAGTAATCAGCCCCAGCATTTT. It encodes CASSIGFRERSNQPQHF.

This chain joins TRBV6-5 and TRBJ1-2, with TRBD1 identical over 9 bases. The CDR3 sequence is 15 residues long. Germline CDR1 and CDR2: MNHEY and SVGAGI. The V and J ends lost 6 bases and 2 bases, in that order; junction bases with no gene match: 7. The CDR3 region is CASSPDRGGNYGYTF. The CDR3 nucleotides are TGTGCCAGCAGCCCGGACAGGGGAGGGAACTATGGCTACACCTTC.

The V gene is TRBV10-3, the J gene TRBJ2-1; 9 nucleotides agree with TRBD1. Germline values: CDR1 ENHRY, CDR2 SYGVKD. V lost 11 bases and J lost 6; bases outside the gene matches: 14. The CDR3 covers 15 residues. CDR3 sequence (DNA): TGTGCCCCCGGGGGACAGGGAGGATGGGGCAATGAGCAGTTCTTC. This codes for CAPGGQGGWGNEQFF.

The V gene is TRBV5-4, the J gene TRBJ1-1; D is uncertain. The CDR3 loop spans 13 amino acids. V shed 0 bases and J shed 7 bases, with 10 bases lying between them. Germline CDR1 reads SGHNT; CDR2 reads YYREEE (reference sequence). The CDR3 DNA is TGTGCCAGCAGCTTGGGGCAGGCTTTTGAAGCTTTCTTT. This sequence encodes CASSLGQAFEAFF.

This chain uses TRBV2 with TRBJ2-2; 7 nucleotides line up with TRBD1. In germline, CDR1 is SNHLY, CDR2 FYNNEI. The CDR3 length is 14 residues. With V trimmed by 7 bases and J by 1 base, 3 bases remained unmatched. The CDR3: CASNRQGNTGELFF. DNA for the CDR3: TGTGCCAGCAACAGACAGGGGAACACCGGGGAGCTGTTTTTT.

This chain uses TRBV19 with TRBJ1-1, with D perhaps TRBD1 (5 bases). Germline V gene data show CDR1 as LNHDA and CDR2 as SQIVND (reference sequence). The CDR3 is 15 residues long. Trimming shortened V by 1 base and J by 2 bases, and 11 bases separated the two germline ends. CDR3 DNA: TGTGCCAGTAGTATAGTTCGACAGTTAAACACTGAAGCTTTCTTT. Translation: CASSIVRQLNTEAFF.

This chain uses TRBV5-1 with TRBJ2-7, with TRBD1 matching over 9 bases. With 3 bases clipped from V and 3 bases from J, the junction kept 4 bases outside the gene matches. This CDR3 comprises 14 residues. CDR1 and CDR2 from the germline V gene are SGHRS and YFSETQ. CDR3 region: CASSSGQGYYEQYF. CDR3 sequence (DNA): TGCGCCAGCAGCTCGGGACAGGGTTACTACGAGCAGTACTTC.

V is TRBV9 and J is TRBJ1-1; D uncertain. V lost 0 bases to trimming and J lost 11 bases, with 11 bases between them. Germline assignment: CDR1 SGDLS and CDR2 YYNGEE. The CDR3 runs to 12 residues. CDR3 in amino acids: CASSVVGVRAFF. The DNA for the CDR3 is TGTGCCAGCAGCGTAGTCGGGGTTAGGGCTTTCTTT.

This rearrangement joins TRBV7-9 to TRBJ2-3, with 7 nucleotides matching TRBD1. Germline CDR1 SEHNR, CDR2 FQNEAQ (reference sequence). The CDR3 loop spans 18 amino acids. The ends lost 4 bases at V and 1 base at J; junction bases unmatched: 14. CDR3 in amino acids: CASSSNRDRKKRTDTQYF. In DNA, the CDR3 is TGTGCCAGCAGCTCCAATAGGGACAGAAAGAAACGCACAGATACGCAGTATTTT.

The table lists this clone with a few counts. The gene calls are TRBV9 and TRBJ1-1; the D is unclear. Germline lookup yields CDR1 SGDLS and CDR2 YYNGEE. The CDR3 has 13 residues. V shed 0 bases and J shed 1 base, with 4 bases lying between them. CDR3 DNA sequence: TGTGCCAGCAGCGTAGACGGGAACACTGAAGCTTTCTTT. It is translated as CASSVDGNTEAFF.